This T cell receptor beta chain was captured in a study of beta chain features in type 1 diabetes. Germline V gene data show CDR1 as SQVTM and CDR2 as ANQGSEA. The CDR3 has 13 amino acids. With 7 bases clipped from V and 4 bases from J, the junction kept 8 bases outside the gene matches. Expressed TCRB transcripts were sequenced because the isolated RNA had all been reverse transcribed beforehand. The table came from immunoSEQ multiplex PCR; TCRdb's copy has only in-frame clones and leaves some out. The sample consists of nearly 250,000 clones, approximately 70% of them appearing once. This clone has only one observation.

The clonotype comes from a man aged 25 to 40 in good health. What was sequenced was naive CD4+ T cells from blood. J is TRBJ1-2 and V is TRBV29-1, with 8 nucleotides matching TRBD1. Written as DNA, the CDR3 is TGCAGCGCACGGACAGGGCCTGGCTATGGCTACACCTTC. Its protein product is CSARTGPGYGYTF.